Each of the 4 T cell receptor beta chains below was sequenced from the same sample in a study of tumor and adjacent non-tumor tissue in lung cancer. RNA was extracted from bulk tissue without any cell sorting. The normal lung tissue was taken more than 3 cm from the tumor edge. The library came from three nested PCR rounds adapted from ARM-PCR protocols. TCRdb reprocessed the multiplex PCR reads with MiXCR, giving one entry per CDR3 protein. Of 90,000 to 100,000 distinct CDR3 sequences listed, more than 80% are singletons. Sequencing was done on a sample of distant non-tumor lung tissue. The receptors were sampled from a man aged 60-69 years with small cell lung cancer.

Of note for this clonotype: The junction differs from germline at one of its ends, possibly a read error. This chain links TRBV4-1 with TRBJ2-1, with D hard to call. This CDR3 has 14 residues. Germline V gene lookup returns CDR1 MGHRA and CDR2 YSYEKL. The CDR3 region is CASSQDFTVWEQFF. DNA of the CDR3: TGTGCCAGCAGCCAAGACTTTACCGTCTGGGAGCAGTTCTTC.

In regard to this clonotype: This may stem from a read error, because a much larger clone lies one nucleotide away. This sequence joins TRBV12-3 or TRBV12-4 and TRBJ1-3; 8 bases are shared with TRBD1. The junction had 8 bases not matched to a gene; V was cut back by 4 bases and J by 0 bases. This CDR3 contains 17 residues. CDR3 in amino acids: CASSSRDRLRSGNTIYF. CDR3 DNA: TGTGCCAGCAGTTCCCGGGACAGGCTACGCTCTGGAAACACCATATATTTT.

In regard to this clonotype: Sequence at one end of the junction differs from germline and may be a read error. This chain uses TRBV5-1 with TRBJ2-1; 10 bases agree with TRBD2. Germline CDR1 SGHRS, CDR2 YFSETQ. The CDR3 is made up of 16 amino acids. The CDR3 DNA is TGCGCCAGCAGCTCCTTAGCGGGAGGCACCTACAATGAGCACTCCTTC. The encoded protein is CASSSLAGGTYNEHSF.

About this clonotype: An end of the junction differs from the germline gene, which may be a read error. This sequence joins TRBV5-4 and TRBJ1-1; D may be TRBD1 (6 bases). The length of the CDR3 is 15 residues. Germline V gives CDR1 SGHNT, CDR2 YYREEE (reference sequence). CDR3: CASSGGRSMNNEASF. Written as DNA, the CDR3 is TGTGCCAGCAGTGGGGGCAGGTCTATGAACAATGAAGCTTCCTTT.